The 23 T cell receptor beta chains given below trace back to one sample, sequenced in a study of shared T cell receptors in the human thymus. Data came from immunoSEQ multiplex PCR; TCRdb stores just in-frame clones and leaves some out. This sample carries about 380,000 clones, more than 85% of them seen once, and the ten largest clones take about 0.02%. Source material: thymocytes. The receptors come from a human donor.

V and J are TRBV5-4 and TRBJ2-3; no firm D call. CDR1 is SGHNT, CDR2 YYREEE, per germline (reference sequence). The CDR3 totals 14 residues. V gave up 5 bases and J gave up 0 bases, with 10 bases separating them. CDR3 sequence reads: CASRADPSTDTQYF. CDR3 nucleotide sequence: TGTGCCAGCAGGGCGGATCCGAGCACAGATACGCAGTATTTT. The complete variable domain, with remaining parts taken from reference TRBV5-4 and TRBJ2-3, reads ETGVTQSPTHLIKTRGQQVTLRCSSQSGHNTVSWYQQALGQGPQFIFQYYREEENGRGNFPPRFSGLQFPNYSSELNVNALELDDSALYLCASRADPSTDTQYFGPGTRLTVL.

This clone was recorded once. V gene TRBV29-1 combines with J gene TRBJ2-1; possibly TRBD2 for D (5 bases). CDR1 and CDR2 (germline): SQVTM, ANQGSEA. Trimming removed 2 bases at V and 8 bases at J, with 16 bases between. The CDR3 runs to 14 residues. The CDR3 spells CSVELFLAGDEQFF. CDR3 DNA sequence: TGCAGCGTTGAATTGTTTCTAGCTGGCGATGAGCAGTTCTTC.

V is TRBV9 and J is TRBJ2-2, with D possibly being TRBD2 (6 bases). CDR3 length: 17 residues. The ends were cut back, 4 bases at V and 4 bases at J, with 20 bases in the middle. From germline, CDR1 is SGDLS and CDR2 YYNGEE. This chain's CDR3 is CASSTPRRRGSTGELFF. As DNA, the CDR3 is TGTGCCAGCAGCACACCCCGCAGGAGGGGTAGCACCGGGGAGCTGTTTTTT.

The sample holds one count of this clone. The chain is built from TRBV28 and TRBJ2-7, with 8 bases lining up with TRBD2. The CDR3 sequence is 13 residues long. V gave up 5 bases and J gave up 7 bases; unmatched junction bases: 7. Germline loops: CDR1 MDHEN, CDR2 SYDVKM. CDR3 amino acids: CASSLGVAGEQYF. The CDR3 bases are TGTGCCAGCAGTCTCGGAGTAGCGGGAGAGCAGTACTTC.

The chain has TRBV28 and TRBJ1-3; tentatively, D is TRBD1 (5 bases). The V gene's germline CDR1 is MDHEN and CDR2 SYDVKM. The V gene lost 3 bases and the J gene lost 1 base, with 28 bases spanning the gap. The CDR3 has 21 residues. CDR3 amino acids: CASSFCLRQSPGGWSGNTIYF. In DNA form, the CDR3 reads TGTGCCAGCAGTTTCTGTTTGAGACAGTCACCCGGTGGATGGTCTGGAAACACCATATATTTT.

The gene calls are TRBV14 and TRBJ1-2, with 7 bases lining up with TRBD1. The V segment lost 4 bases and the J segment 5 bases; nucleotides outside the gene matches: 4. The CDR3 is made up of 13 amino acids. Per the germline V gene, CDR1 is SGHDN and CDR2 is FVKESK. DNA of the CDR3: TGTGCCAGCAGCCTCCGACAGGGTTATGGCTACACCTTC. Encoded protein: CASSLRQGYGYTF.

The chain combines TRBV7-8 with TRBJ2-3; 8 positions agree with TRBD1. The V gene end was trimmed by 5 bases and the J gene end by 2 bases; junction bases not matched to a gene: 9. Germline lookup yields CDR1 SGHVS and CDR2 FQNEAQ. This CDR3 is built from 16 residues. The CDR3 protein is CASSPRTGSFTDTQYF. The CDR3 bases are TGTGCCAGCAGCCCCCGGACAGGGAGTTTCACAGATACGCAGTATTTT.

J is TRBJ2-7 and V is TRBV20-1; 8 bases line up with TRBD2. Germline V gives CDR1 DFQATT, CDR2 SNEGSKA (reference sequence). The J segment lost 6 bases and the V segment lost 6 bases, leaving 1 base of the junction unmatched. This CDR3 has 10 amino acids. CDR3 nucleotides: TGCAGTGCCGCGGGGGGCGAGCAGTACTTC. Residues: CSAAGGEQYF.

The V gene is TRBV14, the J gene TRBJ2-1; 8 bases map to TRBD2. The CDR3 is 16 residues long. Trimming at V came to 0 bases and at J to 4 bases, leaving 5 bases not matched to a gene. Germline CDR1 SGHDN, CDR2 FVKESK. The DNA for the CDR3 is TGTGCCAGCAGCCAAGATTCGCTAGCGGGTTACAATGAGCAGTTCTTC. It codes for CASSQDSLAGYNEQFF.

The V gene is TRBV7-9, the J gene TRBJ2-7, with TRBD1 matching 10 bases. CDR1 and CDR2 from the germline V gene are SEHNR and FQNEAQ (reference sequence). The CDR3 covers 16 residues. The V segment lost 5 bases and the J segment 2 bases; nucleotides outside the gene matches: 9. The CDR3 protein is CASSLARTGGTYEQYF. In DNA, the CDR3 is TGTGCCAGCAGCCTGGCCCGGACAGGGGGAACCTACGAGCAGTACTTC.

This sequence joins TRBV9 and TRBJ2-1, with 9 bases matching TRBD2. The V and J ends lost 0 bases and 7 bases, in that order; junction bases with no gene match: 11. CDR3 size: 17 residues. Germline V gene data show CDR1 as SGDLS and CDR2 as YYNGEE. This chain's CDR3 is CASSVATSGRKRNEQFF. The CDR3, as DNA: TGTGCCAGCAGCGTAGCTACGAGCGGGAGGAAGAGGAATGAGCAGTTCTTC.

The rearrangement uses TRBV4-2 and TRBJ2-4; 9 bases map to TRBD2. In germline, CDR1 is LGHNA, CDR2 YNFKEQ. CDR3 length equals 17 residues. J gave up 1 base and V 3 bases, and 7 bases lay outside the gene matches. The CDR3 DNA is TGTGCCAGCAGCCAGGTCGGGCGGGAGGGGGCCAAAAACATTCAGTACTTC. It translates to CASSQVGREGAKNIQYF.

This clone was recorded only once. The rearrangement joins TRBV28 to TRBJ1-2; unclear D gene. This CDR3 contains 14 residues. CDR1 and CDR2 from the germline V gene are MDHEN and SYDVKM. The V end lost 5 bases, the J end lost 5 bases, and 15 bases lay between the germline ends. The CDR3 sequence is CASSPPAGSYGYTF. The CDR3 DNA reads as TGTGCCAGCAGTCCCCCCGCAGGTAGTTATGGCTACACCTTC.

The chain combines TRBV5-4 with TRBJ2-5; 7 nucleotides line up with TRBD1. The germline V gene encodes CDR1 SGHNT and CDR2 YYREEE (reference sequence). There are 14 residues in the CDR3. The V gene end was trimmed by 0 bases and the J gene end by 1 base; junction bases not matched to a gene: 0. The CDR3 coding sequence is TGTGCCAGCAGCTTGGGGACAGGCCAAGAGACCCAGTACTTC. The encoded protein is CASSLGTGQETQYF.

This clone was counted a single time. This chain connects TRBV27 to TRBJ2-7, with D maybe TRBD1 (5 bases). The germline CDR1 and CDR2 sequences are MNHEY and SMNVEV (reference sequence). Trimming removed 4 bases from V and 4 bases from J, with 20 bases in between. The CDR3 has 16 residues. Here the CDR3 reads CASSWGSQGVLYEQYF. CDR3 bases: TGTGCCAGCAGTTGGGGCAGTCAGGGCGTCCTGTACGAGCAGTACTTC.

This chain joins TRBV4-3 and TRBJ2-1, with no clear D. CDR3 size: 17 residues. The germline gives CDR1 LGHNA, CDR2 YSLEER. The V end was cut by 0 bases, the J end by 3 bases, with 15 bases between. CDR3 coding DNA: TGCGCCAGCAGCCAAGAACGCTCCCCGGGCAGCTACAATGAGCAGTTCTTC. Translation: CASSQERSPGSYNEQFF.

V gene TRBV7-9 combines with J gene TRBJ2-1, with TRBD2 matching 7 bases. The CDR3 length is 15 residues. The germline gives CDR1 SEHNR, CDR2 FQNEAQ (reference sequence). With 5 bases clipped from V and 9 bases from J, the junction kept 13 bases outside the gene matches. The CDR3 sequence is CASSPMGGEFCEQFF. The CDR3 coding sequence is TGTGCCAGCAGCCCTATGGGGGGGGAATTCTGTGAGCAGTTCTTC.

This chain joins TRBV6-6 and TRBJ2-2; 12 nucleotides agree with TRBD2. The germline V gene encodes CDR1 MNHNY and CDR2 SVGAGI (reference sequence). The CDR3 has 16 amino acids. V trimming: 4 bases; J trimming: 2 bases; junction bases outside the gene matches: 2. CDR3 protein: CASSSTSGSNTGELFF. The DNA for the CDR3 is TGTGCCAGCAGTTCGACTAGCGGGAGTAACACCGGGGAGCTGTTTTTT.

The CDR3 DNA is TGTGCCAGCAGTGGTGTGTGGGTTGCTCGTCAGCCCCAGCATTTT. It encodes CASSGVWVARQPQHF. The chain recombines TRBV6-4 with TRBJ1-5; D call uncertain. Germline CDR1 is MRHNA and CDR2 is SNTAGT. Deletions cut 4 bases from V and 6 bases from J, with 16 bases between. The length of the CDR3 is 15 residues.

The rearrangement uses TRBV27 and TRBJ2-7, with 11 nucleotides matching TRBD2. Germline CDR1 is MNHEY and CDR2 is SMNVEV (reference sequence). The J segment lost 1 base and the V segment lost 8 bases, leaving 7 bases of the junction unmatched. This CDR3 is 15 amino acids long. In DNA, the CDR3 is TGTGCCAGCCGCCTTAGCGGGAGGGAATCCTACGAGCAGTACTTC. This codes for CASRLSGRESYEQYF.

The J gene is TRBJ1-2, the V gene TRBV7-2, with D maybe TRBD1 (5 bases). V shed 2 bases and J shed 4 bases, with 11 bases lying between them. The CDR3 length is 14 residues. From germline, CDR1 is SGHTA and CDR2 FQGNSA. For the CDR3, the DNA is TGTGCCAGCAGCTTACCGAAGGGGACCTATGGCTACACCTTC. Amino acids: CASSLPKGTYGYTF.

The chain combines TRBV5-1 with TRBJ2-1; 10 bases map to TRBD2. V dropped 0 bases and J dropped 5; count of bases not matched to a gene: 5. The CDR3 has 16 residues. The germline CDR1 and CDR2 sequences are SGHRS and YFSETQ. CDR3 protein: CASSLGTSGTDNEQFF. The CDR3 DNA sequence: TGCGCCAGCAGCTTGGGAACTAGCGGGACGGACAATGAGCAGTTCTTC.

This chain connects TRBV6-1 to TRBJ1-2; TRBD1 matches 8 bases. The V and J ends lost 2 bases and 3 bases, in that order; junction bases with no gene match: 8. Germline lookup yields CDR1 MNHNS and CDR2 SASEGT. The CDR3 is made up of 16 amino acids. CDR3 region: CASSERMGQVYYGYTF. In nucleotides, the CDR3 is TGTGCCAGCAGTGAAAGGATGGGACAGGTTTACTATGGCTACACCTTC.